Detailed here is one T cell receptor (beta chain). Its specificity is not known. TCRdb reanalysed the reads using MiXCR and keeps one entry per CDR3 protein. The profile covers around 800,000 distinct CDR3 sequences, with around a third appearing a single time and around 12% taken by the ten largest. This specimen comes from a study of T cell repertoires in cytomegalovirus infection. The trim removed 8 bases at V and 12 bases at J, leaving 6 bases unmatched. Germline V gene data show CDR1 as SGHVS and CDR2 as FNYEAQ. There are 11 residues in the CDR3. This chain uses TRBV7-6 with TRBJ1-4, with 7 positions matching TRBD1. This receptor was obtained from a human donor in good health (CMV status not recorded). Some clones in this sample may be carry-over from other donors' samples. This material consisted of cultured CD8+ T cells from PBMCs, taken from culture after CMV antigen stimulation. The CDR3 coding sequence is TGTGCCAGCGGACAGGATTGGGAACTGTTTTTT. It codes for CASGQDWELFF.